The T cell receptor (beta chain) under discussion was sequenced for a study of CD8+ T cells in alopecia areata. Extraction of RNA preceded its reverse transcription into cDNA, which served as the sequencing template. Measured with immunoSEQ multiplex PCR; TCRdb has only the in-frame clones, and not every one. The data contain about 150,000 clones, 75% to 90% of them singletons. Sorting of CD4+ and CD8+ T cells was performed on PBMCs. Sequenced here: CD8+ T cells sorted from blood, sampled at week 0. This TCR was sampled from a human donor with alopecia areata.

DNA of the CDR3: TGTGCCAGCAGCTCAGCGGGGGGCATTTCCTACAATGAGCAGTTCTTC. Its protein is CASSSAGGISYNEQFF. The chain carries TRBV7-9 and TRBJ2-1; 9 nucleotides line up with TRBD2. V shed 4 bases, J shed 1 base, and the junction held 5 bases outside the gene matches. The germline CDR1 and CDR2 sequences are SEHNR and FQNEAQ (reference sequence). This CDR3 region has 16 residues. Using reference TRBV7-9 and TRBJ2-1 for the parts outside the CDR3, the full variable domain is DTGVSQNPRHKITKRGQNVTFRCDPISEHNRLYWYRQTLGQGPEFLTYFQNEAQLEKSRLLSDRFSAERPKGSFSTLEIQRTEQGDSAMYLCASSSAGGISYNEQFFGPGTRLTVL.